These T cell receptor beta chains were read from a single sample in a study of cytomegalovirus exposure and HLA in healthy donors. The method was immunoSEQ multiplex PCR; TCRdb's version includes in-frame clones alone and lacks a portion of them. In total, the table holds over 110,000 clones. The specimen was PBMCs. These receptor sequences come from a male donor in good health and CMV-seronegative. The CDR3 runs from the conserved cysteine through the conserved F or W. D genes are given only for firm matches.

>.|TRBJ2-2|TRBV19
TGTGCCAGTAGACAGGCGGGGGCGACCGGGGAGCTGTTTTTT
CASRQAGATGELFF
>.|TRBJ2-7|TRBV18
TGTGCCAGCTCGCGCACCGGGACATCCTACGAGCAGTACTTC
CASSRTGTSYEQYF
>TRBD2|TRBJ2-1|TRBV6-1
TGTGCCAGCAGTGAAGCCTTAGCGGGAGGCGGCAATGAGCAGTTCTTC
CASSEALAGGGNEQFF
>.|TRBJ1-1|TRBV18
TGTGCCAGCTCAACAACAGGGTCGAGAACTGAAGCTTTCTTT
CASSTTGSRTEAFF
>TRBD2|TRBJ2-3|TRBV9
TGTGCCAGCAGCGTAGCGACGGGAGGAAATACGCAGTATTTT
CASSVATGGNTQYF
>TRBD1|TRBJ1-1|TRBV7-9
TGTGCCAGCAGCATCGGACAGGGCAACACTGAAGCTTTCTTT
CASSIGQGNTEAFF
>.|TRBJ2-1|TRBV5-1
TGCGCCAGCAGCTTGGGCATTCTCCCTTCGTACAAATCCCACAATGAGCAGTTCTTC
CASSLGILPSYKSHNEQFF
>TRBD1|TRBJ1-2|TRBV7-3
TGTGCCAGCAGCTCGGACAGGGGCTCTGGCTACACCTTC
CASSSDRGSGYTF
>TRBD2|TRBJ2-7|TRBV6-5
TGTGCCAGCAGTTATAACCGGGAGGCCTACTCCTACGAGCAGTACTTC
CASSYNREAYSYEQYF
>.|TRBJ2-4|TRBV25-1
TGTGCCAGCAGTGGGACTATCTCGACAGGGACCAAAAACATTCAGTACTTC
CASSGTISTGTKNIQYF
>.|TRBJ1-2|TRBV6-1
TGTGCCAGCAGTGAAAGTTGGGCCTATGGCTACACCTTC
CASSESWAYGYTF
>.|TRBJ1-5|TRBV7-2
TGTGCCAGCAGCCTTGGCCCAGGATTCGAGCCCCAGCATTTT
CASSLGPGFEPQHF
>.|TRBJ1-3|TRBV6-5
TGTGCCAGCAGCCCCGACAGATTCTCTGGAAACACCATATATTTT
CASSPDRFSGNTIYF
>TRBD2|TRBJ2-2|TRBV19
TGTGCCAGTACCGTCCTAGCGGGGAACACCGGGGAGCTGTTTTTT
CASTVLAGNTGELFF
>.|TRBJ2-7|TRBV18
TGTGCCAGCTCACCTTCAACAGGGTATGCCGAGCAGTACTTC
CASSPSTGYAEQYF
>.|TRBJ1-6|TRBV10-3
TGTGCCATCAGTGAGTCGATGGGGGGTAGTAATTCACCCCTCCACTTT
CAISESMGGSNSPLHF
>.|TRBJ2-1|TRBV6-6
TGTGCCAGCAGTTACCCCCTTGAGAGTAAAGAGCAGTTCTTC
CASSYPLESKEQFF
>.|TRBJ1-1|TRBV5-6
TGTGCCAGCAGCTTGGGGGTGGGGCCTGGTGGAGCTTTCTTT
CASSLGVGPGGAFF
>.|TRBJ1-2|TRBV28
TGTGCCAGCAGTTTGTCCTTATATGGCTACACCTTC
CASSLSLYGYTF
>.|TRBJ2-7|TRBV2
TGTGCCAGCAGTACCAAGGGGGTGCAGTACTTC
CASSTKGVQYF
>TRBD1|TRBJ1-2|TRBV19
TGTGCCAGTAGTTCTCTGGGCAGGGGGCGCGACTATGGCTACACCTTC
CASSSLGRGRDYGYTF
>TRBD1|TRBJ2-7|TRBV9
TGTGCCAGCAGCCCCGGGACAGGGGGCGCGTACGAGCAGTACTTC
CASSPGTGGAYEQYF